These 27 T cell receptor beta chains originate from one sample sequenced in a study of shared clonotypes between healthy human individuals. The protocol was immunoSEQ multiplex PCR, while the TCRdb copy is restricted to in-frame clones and leaves out a portion. The sample lists a few million clones, 85% to 95% occurring once. The sequenced sample was naive CD4+ T cells from PBMCs. The subset: CD45RA+ positively selected. Receptors were obtained from a man aged 18 to 30 in good health. Some clones in this sample may be carry-over from other donors' samples.

This chain connects TRBV28 to TRBJ2-5; D is undetermined. Trimming pared 10 bases from V and 1 base from J, leaving 16 bases between. Germline CDR1 and CDR2: MDHEN and SYDVKM. This CDR3 contains 14 residues. The CDR3: CATSPPGSQETQYF. CDR3 DNA: TGTGCCACCTCCCCACCAGGCAGCCAAGAGACCCAGTACTTC.

This clone has a single count. The identical CDR3 is also encoded by other nucleotide sequences in the sample. The J gene is TRBJ1-2, the V gene TRBV29-1; TRBD1 might be the D (6 bases). This CDR3 region has 11 residues. CDR1 and CDR2 from the germline V gene are SQVTM and ANQGSEA. The V end was cut by 6 bases, the J end by 6 bases, with 11 bases between. CDR3 DNA: TGCAGCGTCGAGGGGGGGCATGGCTACACCTTC. Residues: CSVEGGHGYTF.

The chain links TRBV4-3 to TRBJ2-7, with 8 nucleotides matching TRBD1. The V segment lost 0 bases and the J segment 4 bases; nucleotides outside the gene matches: 8. There are 16 residues in the CDR3. Per the germline V gene, CDR1 is LGHNA and CDR2 is YSLEER. The CDR3 is CASSQERTGPPYEQYF. The CDR3 nucleotides are TGCGCCAGCAGCCAAGAAAGGACAGGGCCGCCTTACGAGCAGTACTTC.

This chain uses TRBV7-8 with TRBJ1-4; the match to TRBD1 covers 10 bases. V gave up 0 bases and J gave up 8 bases; unmatched junction bases: 15. This CDR3 contains 19 residues. In germline, CDR1 is SGHVS, CDR2 FQNEAQ. The chain's CDR3 is CASSLASRTGGVGWEKLFF. In DNA form, the CDR3 reads TGTGCCAGCAGCTTAGCGAGCCGGACAGGGGGGGTTGGTTGGGAAAAACTGTTTTTT.

This chain links TRBV7-2 with TRBJ1-3; D call uncertain. V lost 8 bases to trimming and J lost 5 bases, with 16 bases between them. The germline V gene has CDR1 SGHTA and CDR2 FQGNSA. CDR3 length equals 14 residues. The CDR3 reads CASQSKGARNTIYF. The CDR3 nucleotides read TGTGCCAGCCAATCGAAAGGAGCGAGAAACACCATATATTTT. Full variable domain (rest looked up from reference TRBV7-2 and TRBJ1-3): GAGVSQSPSNKVTEKGKDVELRCDPISGHTALYWYRQSLGQGLEFLIYFQGNSAPDKSGLPSDRFSAERTGGSVSTLTIQRTQQEDSAVYLCASQSKGARNTIYFGEGSWLTVV.

This clone appeared a single time. The chain combines TRBV18 with TRBJ1-3; D remains ambiguous. V was trimmed by 0 bases and J by 0 bases, leaving 9 bases between them. CDR3 length equals 16 residues. Germline V gives CDR1 KGHSH, CDR2 LQKENI. The CDR3 is CASSPPSADSGNTIYF. CDR3 coding DNA: TGTGCCAGCTCACCACCCTCGGCAGACTCTGGAAACACCATATATTTT.

The rearrangement links TRBV6-6 to TRBJ2-7; possibly TRBD2 for D (6 bases). CDR3 length: 16 amino acids. The germline V gene has CDR1 MNHNY and CDR2 SVGAGI (reference sequence). V lost 2 bases to trimming and J lost 2 bases, with 16 bases between them. DNA for the CDR3: TGTGCCAGCAGTTACATGACTAGTGTAAGCCCCTACGAGCAGTACTTC. Its translation: CASSYMTSVSPYEQYF.

This sequence joins TRBV11-3 and TRBJ2-2; D not resolved. Trimming took off 1 base at V and 6 bases at J, with 15 bases between the two ends. Germline CDR1 is SGHNT and CDR2 is YENEEA. The CDR3 spans 16 residues. CDR3 in amino acids: CASSLGVFHHPGELFF. DNA for the CDR3: TGTGCCAGCAGCTTAGGGGTATTTCATCACCCCGGGGAGCTGTTTTTT.

The rearrangement uses TRBV9 and TRBJ1-2, with D hard to call. The CDR3 covers 15 residues. V lost 3 bases and J 3 bases, leaving 15 bases between the germline ends. CDR1 and CDR2 from the germline V gene are SGDLS and YYNGEE. CDR3 nucleotide sequence: TGTGCCAGCAGCGCCCAACCATCGGGGTACTATGGCTACACCTTC. Encoded protein: CASSAQPSGYYGYTF. The whole variable domain, filled in from reference TRBV9 and TRBJ1-2, reads DSGVTQTPKHLITATGQRVTLRCSPRSGDLSVYWYQQSLDQGLQFLIQYYNGEERAKGNILERFSAQQFPDLHSELNLSSLELGDSALYFCASSAQPSGYYGYTFGSGTRLTVV.

V gene TRBV4-1 combines with J gene TRBJ2-5; D is undetermined. Trimming cost V 3 bases and J 5 bases, with 10 bases left between them. CDR1 and CDR2 from the germline V gene are MGHRA and YSYEKL. The CDR3 runs to 13 residues. CDR3 coding DNA: TGCGCCAGCAGCCAGGGTTTGATGGAGACCCAGTACTTC. The encoded protein is CASSQGLMETQYF.

Notes on this clone: The same CDR3 also results from other DNA sequences found in this sample. The DNA of the CDR3 is TGCGCCAGCAGTACAGAAAGCTCCTACAATGAGCAGTTCTTC. As protein: CASSTESSYNEQFF. The V call is TRBV5-1, the J call TRBJ2-1; D is ambiguous. The germline gives CDR1 SGHRS, CDR2 YFSETQ. The length of the CDR3 is 14 residues. Trimming removed 5 bases at V and 0 bases at J, with 9 bases between.

This chain joins TRBV6-1 and TRBJ2-7, with 14 bases matching TRBD2. Unmatched junction bases numbered 4, after V lost 0 bases and J lost 9 bases. There are 15 residues in the CDR3. Germline V gives CDR1 MNHNS, CDR2 SASEGT. As DNA, the CDR3 is TGTGCCAGCAGTGAAGCGGGACTAGCGGGAGTTGTGCAGTACTTC. It translates to CASSEAGLAGVVQYF.

Only one count was recorded for this clone. The chain is built from TRBV21-1 and TRBJ1-2; the table's D gene call, TRBD1, was not cross checked with the DNA. TRBV21-1 is a pseudogene segment. This CDR3 has 15 residues. The CDR3 bases are TGTGCCAGCAGCCCCAGCACCCGGGACATCTATGGCTACACCTTC. Its translation: CASSPSTRDIYGYTF.

V and J are TRBV18 and TRBJ1-4, with TRBD1 matching over 9 bases. The CDR3 runs to 16 residues. V trimming: 3 bases; J trimming: 5 bases; junction bases outside the gene matches: 7. Germline-derived CDR1 and CDR2 are KGHSH and LQKENI. CDR3 in amino acids: CASSPGTGSRNEKLFF. The CDR3 region has the DNA TGTGCCAGCTCACCCGGGACAGGGAGTAGGAATGAAAAACTGTTTTTT.

The V gene is TRBV27, the J gene TRBJ2-3; TRBD1 aligns across 11 bases. There are 16 residues in the CDR3. V was clipped by 3 bases and J by 4 bases; unmatched bases: 6. From germline, CDR1 is MNHEY and CDR2 SMNVEV (reference sequence). For the CDR3, the DNA is TGTGCCAGCAGTTTCCGGGACAGGGGGAGCGCAGATACGCAGTATTTT. Translating it yields CASSFRDRGSADTQYF.

This clone was seen only once. This sequence joins TRBV27 and TRBJ1-1; the match to TRBD1 covers 7 bases. The germline V gene encodes CDR1 MNHEY and CDR2 SMNVEV (reference sequence). The CDR3 spans 14 residues. V lost 5 bases, J lost 3 bases, and 6 bases stayed unmatched. The CDR3 protein is CASSLRTGHTEAFF. The CDR3 DNA is TGTGCCAGCAGTCTTAGGACAGGACACACTGAAGCTTTCTTT.

The chain is built from TRBV5-1 and TRBJ1-2, with D possibly TRBD1 on 5 matching bases. Germline V gene lookup returns CDR1 SGHRS and CDR2 YFSETQ. This CDR3 has 14 residues. V was clipped by 3 bases and J by 3 bases, with 12 bases between them. This CDR3 is CASSSLGTDYGYTF. The CDR3, as DNA: TGCGCCAGCAGCTCCCTCGGGACCGACTATGGCTACACCTTC.

The genes are TRBV28 and TRBJ2-3; D remains unclear. The CDR3 spans 15 residues. V was clipped by 5 bases and J by 0 bases, with 12 bases between them. Germline CDR1 is MDHEN and CDR2 is SYDVKM. In nucleotides, the CDR3 is TGTGCCAGCAGTCCCACCGGCTTTAGCACAGATACGCAGTATTTT. It translates to CASSPTGFSTDTQYF.

This sequence joins TRBV18 and TRBJ1-2; 10 positions agree with TRBD1. Germline assignment: CDR1 KGHSH and CDR2 LQKENI. CDR3 length: 18 amino acids. The ends lost 2 bases at V and 2 bases at J; junction bases unmatched: 11. The DNA of the CDR3 is TGTGCCAGCTCACCAACAGAGACAGGGGGCGGCCCCAACTATGGCTACACCTTC. Translated: CASSPTETGGGPNYGYTF.

The rearrangement uses TRBV4-1 and TRBJ2-7, with 15 bases fitting TRBD2. V trimming: 4 bases; J trimming: 6 bases; junction bases outside the gene matches: 1. The CDR3 covers 14 residues. From germline, CDR1 is MGHRA and CDR2 YSYEKL. In DNA, the CDR3 is TGCGCCAGCAGCCCGGGACTAGCGGGAGGCGAGCAGTACTTC. Protein: CASSPGLAGGEQYF.

This chain joins TRBV4-1 and TRBJ1-1; D possibly corresponds to TRBD1 (6 bases). V lost 4 bases and J 3 bases, leaving 15 bases between the germline ends. Germline V lookup: CDR1 MGHRA, CDR2 YSYEKL. There are 15 residues in the CDR3. The CDR3 loop reads CASSRTTGVYTEAFF. Written as DNA, the CDR3 is TGCGCCAGCAGCCGAACGACAGGAGTATACACTGAAGCTTTCTTT.

The chain has TRBV28 and TRBJ1-2; D possibly corresponds to TRBD1 (6 bases). Germline CDR1 MDHEN, CDR2 SYDVKM. V was cut by 3 bases and J by 4 bases, with 12 bases left in between. The CDR3 has 14 amino acids. CDR3 region: CASSLNRVGYGYTF. Written as DNA, the CDR3 is TGTGCCAGCAGTTTGAACAGGGTTGGCTATGGCTACACCTTC.

V and J are TRBV29-1 and TRBJ1-1; TRBD1 is a possible D gene (6 bases). Germline V lookup: CDR1 SQVTM, CDR2 ANQGSEA. V gave up 7 bases and J gave up 5 bases, with 14 bases separating them. The CDR3 contains 12 residues. The CDR3 DNA is TGCAGCGCCTGGGACACGGAGACTGAAGCTTTCTTT. It specifies CSAWDTETEAFF.

V gene TRBV5-1 combines with J gene TRBJ2-3; weak D call: TRBD2 (5 bases). Germline V lookup: CDR1 SGHRS, CDR2 YFSETQ. The CDR3 covers 15 residues. Trimming took 1 base from V and 0 from J, leaving 9 bases between them. CDR3 in DNA: TGCGCCAGCAGCTTGACACCTAGCAGCACAGATACGCAGTATTTT. This translates into CASSLTPSSTDTQYF.

To note about this clone: This sample includes further DNA sequences coding for the same CDR3. V gene TRBV5-1 combines with J gene TRBJ1-2; 8 bases align to TRBD1. In germline, CDR1 is SGHRS, CDR2 YFSETQ. V shed 2 bases, J shed 3 bases, and the junction held 0 bases outside the gene matches. The CDR3 sequence is 13 residues long. The CDR3 loop is CASSLQGDYGYTF. In nucleotides, the CDR3 is TGCGCCAGCAGCTTACAGGGGGACTATGGCTACACCTTC. The whole variable domain, filled in from reference TRBV5-1 and TRBJ1-2, reads KAGVTQTPRYLIKTRGQQVTLSCSPISGHRSVSWYQQTPGQGLQFLFEYFSETQRNKGNFPGRFSGRQFSNSRSEMNVSTLELGDSALYLCASSLQGDYGYTFGSGTRLTVV.

V and J are TRBV18 and TRBJ2-7; TRBD1 matches at 7 bases. The CDR3 consists of 15 residues. The germline gives CDR1 KGHSH, CDR2 LQKENI. The trim removed 1 base at V and 2 bases at J, leaving 5 bases unmatched. Here the CDR3 DNA reads TGTGCCAGCTCACCACAGGGGGACAGCGCCTACGAGCAGTACTTC. Residues: CASSPQGDSAYEQYF.

The table lists this clone with a count of one. The genes are TRBV5-6 and TRBJ1-1; 8 nucleotides align to TRBD1. The CDR3 has 14 amino acids. CDR1 is SGHDT, CDR2 YYEEEE, per germline. J lost 5 bases, V lost 4 bases, and 7 bases had no gene match. CDR3 sequence (DNA): TGTGCCAGCAGCACACGGACAGGGAGGACTGAAGCTTTCTTT. Translating it yields CASSTRTGRTEAFF.